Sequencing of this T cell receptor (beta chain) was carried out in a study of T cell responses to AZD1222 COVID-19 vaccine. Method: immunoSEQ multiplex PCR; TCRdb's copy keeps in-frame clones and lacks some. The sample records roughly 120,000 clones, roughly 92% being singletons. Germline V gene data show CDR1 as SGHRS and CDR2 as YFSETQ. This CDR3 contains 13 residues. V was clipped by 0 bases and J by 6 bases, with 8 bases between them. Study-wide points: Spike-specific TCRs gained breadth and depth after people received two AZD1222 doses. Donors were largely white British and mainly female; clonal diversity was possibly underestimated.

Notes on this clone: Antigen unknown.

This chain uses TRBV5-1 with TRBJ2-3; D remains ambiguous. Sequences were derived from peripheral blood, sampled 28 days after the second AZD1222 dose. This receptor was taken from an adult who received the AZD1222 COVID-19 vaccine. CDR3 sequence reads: CASSLEVVDTQYF. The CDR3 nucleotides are TGCGCCAGCAGCTTGGAGGTGGTGGATACGCAGTATTTT.